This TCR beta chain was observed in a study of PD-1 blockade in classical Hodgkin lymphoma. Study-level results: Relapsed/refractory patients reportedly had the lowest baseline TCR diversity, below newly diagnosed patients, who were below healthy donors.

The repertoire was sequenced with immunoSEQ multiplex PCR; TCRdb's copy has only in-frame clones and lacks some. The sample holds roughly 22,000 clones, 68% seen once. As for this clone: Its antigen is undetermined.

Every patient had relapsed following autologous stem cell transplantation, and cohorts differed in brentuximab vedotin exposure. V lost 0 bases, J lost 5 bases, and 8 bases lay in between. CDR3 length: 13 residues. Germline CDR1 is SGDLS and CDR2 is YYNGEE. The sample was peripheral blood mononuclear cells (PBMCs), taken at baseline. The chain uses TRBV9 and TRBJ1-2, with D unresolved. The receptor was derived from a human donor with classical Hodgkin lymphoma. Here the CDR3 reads CASSVVEGYGYTF. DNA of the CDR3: TGTGCCAGCAGCGTAGTTGAAGGGTATGGCTACACCTTC.